Here is one T cell receptor beta chain with its context. This clonotype was observed a few times. Its antigen specificity is not known. No much larger clone exists at a distance of one base, and base qualities are not known. Reading the label with the study, this specimen's treatment or condition is: allogeneic hematopoietic cell transplantation with graft depleted of TCRalphabeta T cells and CD19 B cells. The transplant recipients were children given TCRalphabeta/CD19-depleted allogeneic hematopoietic cell grafts. This sample is part of a study of T-cell reconstitution after alpha-beta-depleted transplantation in children (dated by TCRdb to 2016 to 2017). At the level of the whole study: T-cell immune reconstitution after TCRalphabeta/CD19-depleted allogeneic hematopoietic cell transplantation in children was quantitatively tracked in the study by means of TCR repertoire profiling. General findings and caveats noted by the study authors: In some patients, the high TCRbeta diversity seen at day 60 was put down to recipient T cells and intrathymic progenitors that had survived conditioning. The frequencies of hyperexpanded clones fell over the following months, and after one year, T-cell counts and TCRbeta diversity were mostly attributed to newly produced T cells. The apparently early alphabetaT-cell count recovery about two months after transplant was reportedly dependent on only several hundred rapidly expanded clones derived from non-depleted graft cells.

The method was PCR. Sequencer: Illumina HiSeq 2500. TCR library preparation used molecular barcoding, with unique molecular identifiers applied to normalize quantification of the TCRbeta repertoire. The public reads were run again by TCRdb, first through fastp at Q25 and then through MiXCR, and only productive beta chains were kept. Every entry covers one CDR3 protein and lists the most common genes and DNA from its rows. The sample records about 980,000 distinct CDR3 sequences, roughly 29% of which are singletons. Of the sample, over 25% falls within the top ten clones. CDR1 SGHVS and CDR2 FQNEAQ were looked up in the germline V gene. The CDR3 sequence holds 13 residues, the cysteine and phenylalanine included. The DNA shown is the 39-base CDR3, in frame from base 1. V is clipped by 4 bases and J by 6 bases, and the sequence between their germline boundaries is 12 bases long.

The sequences come from PBMCs, mostly from graft donor cells, collected 360 days after TCRalphabeta/CD19-depleted stem cell transplant. Rearrangement joined TRBV7-8 to TRBJ1-1, and the D gene may be TRBD1, 6 bases matching. This TCR was sampled from a boy in the first two years of life who had a stem cell transplant for SCID, so the T cells may come from the graft donor. The DNA is TGTGCCAGCAGCTGGACGGGGGGGCCTGAAGCTTTCTTT. Translation gives CASSWTGGPEAFF. When the CDR3 is completed using the reference TRBV7-8 and TRBJ1-1 genes on either side, the full variable domain is GAGVSQSPRYKVAKRGQDVALRCDPISGHVSLFWYQQALGQGPEFLTYFQNEAQLDKSGLPSDRFFAERPEGSVSTLKIQRTQQEDSAVYLCASSWTGGPEAFFGQGTRLTVV.